Listed below are T cell receptor beta chains from one sample, sequenced in a study of shared clonotypes between healthy human individuals. TCRdb's copy holds only in-frame clones and misses some; the assay was immunoSEQ multiplex PCR. The sample has roughly 1,800,000 clones; over 85% are singletons. Sequenced sample: naive CD8+ T cells sorted from blood. All receptors come from a man in his late teens or twenties in good health. The CDR3 runs from the conserved cysteine through the conserved F or W. The order of the fields is J gene, CDR3 length, V gene, CDR3 protein.

J: TRBJ1-1; length: 14; V: TRBV7-9; CDR3: CASSPQGLNTEAFF
J: TRBJ2-7; length: 13; V: TRBV5-1; CDR3: CASSDTRGGEQYF
J: TRBJ2-3; length: 15; V: TRBV9; CDR3: CASSVSLAGGDTQYF
J: TRBJ2-5; length: 15; V: TRBV27; CDR3: CASSSGPGAGETQYF
J: TRBJ1-6; length: 14; V: TRBV27; CDR3: CASSLIGASSPLHF
J: TRBJ2-3; length: 16; V: TRBV2; CDR3: CASSEPTSEYTDTQYF
J: TRBJ2-2; length: 14; V: TRBV9; CDR3: CASSVGYNTGELFF
J: TRBJ1-3; length: 14; V: TRBV29-1; CDR3: CSVHLRGRGNTIYF
J: TRBJ2-5; length: 16; V: TRBV15; CDR3: CATSRDPGGNQETQYF
J: TRBJ2-7; length: 13; V: TRBV6-1; CDR3: CALSKGLSYEQYF
J: TRBJ2-7; length: 14; V: TRBV5-1; CDR3: CASSLGDGSYEQYF